The clone carrying this T cell receptor (beta chain) was counted only a few times. Germline V gene lookup returns CDR1 SGHNT and CDR2 YYREEE (reference sequence). V was clipped by 6 bases and J by 1 base; unmatched bases: 3. The CDR3 is 14 amino acids. Samples underwent the assay at deep level. Replicate PCRs from sorted subsets contained about 0.2 ug DNA, which is 30,000 to 35,000 T cell genomes. Libraries were prepared by immunoSEQ multiplex PCR; TCRdb keeps only in-frame clonotypes and omits some of them. This table has approximately 700,000 clones, around 73% appearing once. The sample originates from a study of shared clonotypes between healthy human individuals.

The sample was memory CD4+ T cells sorted from blood. Indicated subset: CD45RA-negative fraction. The sequence was collected from a woman aged 30 to 39 in good health. The chain couples TRBV5-4 to TRBJ2-1; 8 bases match TRBD1. Here the CDR3 reads CASTRQGSYNEQFF. CDR3 sequence (DNA): TGTGCCAGCACCAGACAGGGGTCCTACAATGAGCAGTTCTTC.